The sequence of this TCR beta chain was determined in a study of tumor-infiltrating lymphocytes in primary liver carcinoma. Overall study: Tumor stage was T1-T3 N0M0, and tumor size was roughly 4.2 to 10 cm across.

General observations from the study: Lesser overlap characterized tumor-adjacent and tumor-blood pairs relative to tumor region pairs.

A primer matching the constant region was used to make TCR beta cDNA from 450 to 550 ng of total RNA. TCR beta libraries came from three nested multiplex PCR rounds using slightly modified ARM-PCR. MiXCR, applied by TCRdb to the multiplex PCR reads, yields one record per CDR3 protein. This table holds around 330,000 distinct CDR3 sequences, approximately 58% found once. This clonotype appeared a few times. Its antigen is not identified. Both blood RNA, taken from unsorted whole blood, and germline DNA were extracted. HBV chronically infected the treatment-naive patients. Collection of roughly 4 milliliters of peripheral blood took place before surgery. The material sequenced was peripheral blood. This TCR was recovered from a woman in her twenties or thirties with primary liver carcinoma and hepatitis B virus infection.

The CDR3 region is CASTSSFCGEQFF. CDR3 in DNA: TGTGCCAGCACTTCCTCTTTCTGCGGGGAGCAGTTCTTC. The chain is built from TRBV6-5 and TRBJ2-1; tentatively, D is TRBD2 (5 bases). Trimming pared 7 bases from V and 10 bases from J, leaving 17 bases between. CDR1 and CDR2 (germline): MNHEY, SVGAGI. CDR3 length: 13 residues.